This passage covers 21 T cell receptor beta chains from one sample sequenced in a study of regulatory and conventional T cells in RAG deficiency. Clones were sequenced by immunoSEQ multiplex PCR, and TCRdb holds only the in-frame ones, with some missing. The sample records 20,000 to 25,000 clones, around 95% being singletons. The sorted conventional CD4+ T cells were CD25-low and CD127-high, with genomic DNA sequenced. This sample also belongs to another study, concerning regulatory T cells. From that report: Amplification used 52 TRBV primers and 13 TRBJ primers.

Sequenced sample: CD25- CD4+ T cells sorted from blood. The receptors come from a human donor in good health.

The J gene is TRBJ2-3, the V gene TRBV11-3; 8 nucleotides match TRBD1. Germline CDR1 SGHNT, CDR2 YENEEA. V was clipped by 5 bases and J by 4 bases; unmatched bases: 2. This CDR3 has 13 residues. The CDR3 here is CASSIQGADTQYF. Written as DNA, the CDR3 is TGTGCCAGCAGCATACAGGGGGCAGATACGCAGTATTTT.

This rearrangement joins TRBV7-9 to TRBJ2-7; perhaps TRBD1 as D (6 bases). The CDR3 is 13 residues long. The V end lost 1 base, the J end lost 4 bases, and 8 bases lay between the germline ends. Germline CDR1 SEHNR, CDR2 FQNEAQ (reference sequence). CDR3 sequence (DNA): TGTGCCAGCAGCTTAGGAGGGGGTTACGAGCAGTACTTC. It yields the protein CASSLGGGYEQYF. Combining the CDR3 with reference TRBV7-9 and TRBJ2-7 gives the whole variable domain DTGVSQNPRHKITKRGQNVTFRCDPISEHNRLYWYRQTLGQGPEFLTYFQNEAQLEKSRLLSDRFSAERPKGSFSTLEIQRTEQGDSAMYLCASSLGGGYEQYFGPGTRLTVT.

The CDR3 is CASSPRTGQGTEEQYF. CDR3 DNA sequence: TGTGCCAGCTCACCACGTACGGGACAGGGGACGGAAGAGCAGTACTTC. This rearrangement joins TRBV18 to TRBJ2-7; 10 nucleotides line up with TRBD1. The CDR3 is 16 residues long. The V gene end was trimmed by 1 base and the J gene end by 7 bases; junction bases not matched to a gene: 10. CDR1 and CDR2 from the germline V gene are KGHSH and LQKENI.

The gene calls are TRBV6-5 and TRBJ2-7; perhaps TRBD1 as D (6 bases). CDR3 length: 15 residues. Germline V lookup: CDR1 MNHEY, CDR2 SVGAGI. Trimming stripped 2 bases from V and 5 bases from J, with 16 bases between. The DNA for the CDR3 is TGTGCCAGCAGTTACCGGGTACAGGGATGGAACGAGCAGTACTTC. Amino acid sequence: CASSYRVQGWNEQYF.

V usage is TRBV7-3 and J usage is TRBJ2-2; 8 bases match TRBD2. Looked up from germline, CDR1 is SGHTA and CDR2 is FQGTGA. This CDR3 spans 15 amino acids. V trimming: 5 bases; J trimming: 0 bases; junction bases outside the gene matches: 2. This CDR3 reads CASSPGGANTGELFF. The CDR3 DNA is TGTGCCAGCAGCCCGGGGGGGGCGAACACCGGGGAGCTGTTTTTT. Combining the CDR3 with reference TRBV7-3 and TRBJ2-2 gives the whole variable domain GAGVSQTPSNKVTEKGKYVELRCDPISGHTALYWYRQSLGQGPEFLIYFQGTGAADDSGLPNDRFFAVRPEGSVSTLKIQRTERGDSAVYLCASSPGGANTGELFFGEGSRLTVL.

This chain links TRBV13 with TRBJ2-2; D call uncertain. V lost 4 bases to trimming and J lost 5 bases, with 8 bases between them. This CDR3 contains 13 residues. Germline lookup yields CDR1 PRHDT and CDR2 FYEKMQ (reference sequence). CDR3 bases: TGTGCCAGCAGCTATCCTAGTACCGGGGAGCTGTTTTTT. Translation: CASSYPSTGELFF.

This chain connects TRBV20-1 to TRBJ1-1; D is unclear. The CDR3 covers 10 residues. Germline CDR1 is DFQATT and CDR2 is SNEGSKA (reference sequence). Trimming removed 5 bases at V and 7 bases at J, with 8 bases between. The CDR3 DNA reads TGCAGTGCTTGGGCTAATGAAGCTTTCTTT. Translated, it gives CSAWANEAFF.

A word on this clone: In the same sample, other DNA sequences code for this CDR3. The chain has TRBV7-8 and TRBJ1-6, with D tentatively TRBD1 (6 bases). Trimming cost V 2 bases and J 7 bases, with 12 bases left between them. Germline V CDR1 and CDR2: SGHVS, FQNEAQ. The CDR3 sequence is 15 residues long. CDR3 sequence: CASSLNQGHNSPLHF. In DNA, the CDR3 is TGTGCCAGCAGCTTAAATCAGGGGCACAATTCACCCCTCCACTTT.

This clone was detected once. The genes are TRBV7-2 and TRBJ2-3, with unresolved D. CDR1 is SGHTA, CDR2 FQGNSA, per germline. CDR3 size: 13 residues. V lost 4 bases, J lost 2 bases, and 7 bases lay in between. CDR3 sequence reads: CASSSGATDTQYF. In nucleotides, the CDR3 is TGTGCCAGCAGCTCCGGAGCCACAGATACGCAGTATTTT.

V and J are TRBV11-3 and TRBJ2-3, with unresolved D. Trimming cost V 2 bases and J 0 bases, with 6 bases left between them. Germline values: CDR1 SGHNT, CDR2 YENEEA. This CDR3 is 14 amino acids long. CDR3 loop: CASSLHSSTDTQYF. In DNA form, the CDR3 reads TGTGCCAGCAGCTTACACTCGAGCACAGATACGCAGTATTTT.

V is TRBV7-9 and J is TRBJ1-2, with D maybe TRBD1 (6 bases). This CDR3 has 14 residues. V lost 3 bases and J 3 bases, leaving 11 bases between the germline ends. Looked up from germline, CDR1 is SEHNR and CDR2 is FQNEAQ (reference sequence). The CDR3 DNA follows: TGTGCCAGCAGCTTTGCAGGGGCTGACTATGGCTACACCTTC. It codes for CASSFAGADYGYTF.

The genes are TRBV4-1 and TRBJ1-4, with 7 bases lining up with TRBD1. The CDR3 extends over 15 amino acids. The trim removed 4 bases at V and 5 bases at J, leaving 7 bases unmatched. Germline V CDR1 and CDR2: MGHRA, YSYEKL. This CDR3 reads CASSRRTGANEKLFF. CDR3 nucleotides: TGCGCCAGCAGCCGACGGACAGGAGCCAATGAAAAACTGTTTTTT.

The chain carries TRBV30 and TRBJ1-5; D call uncertain. This CDR3 contains 13 residues. V was trimmed by 0 bases and J by 2 bases, leaving 5 bases between them. Germline loops: CDR1 GTSNPN, CDR2 SVGIG (reference sequence). CDR3: CAWSVRGNQPQHF. The CDR3 DNA follows: TGTGCCTGGAGTGTACGGGGCAATCAGCCCCAGCATTTT. Combining the CDR3 with reference TRBV30 and TRBJ1-5 gives the whole variable domain SQTIHQWPATLVQPVGSPLSLECTVEGTSNPNLYWYRQAAGRGLQLLFYSVGIGQISSEVPQNLSASRPQDRQFILSSKKLLLSDSGFYLCAWSVRGNQPQHFGDGTRLSIL.

The chain carries TRBV21-1 and TRBJ2-3; the DNA was not used to check the table's D call, TRBD1. TRBV21-1 is assigned pseudogene status. The CDR3 runs to 15 residues. CDR3 residues: CAREYGTGLTDTQYF. The CDR3 region has the DNA TGTGCCAGGGAGTACGGGACAGGGTTAACAGATACGCAGTATTTT.

The chain is built from TRBV21-1 and TRBJ2-7; the table assigns TRBD1, which was not confirmed against the DNA. TRBV21-1 is classified as a pseudogene. The CDR3 consists of 15 residues. The CDR3 sequence is CASSKTRHMQYEQYF. The DNA of the CDR3 is TGTGCCAGCAGCAAAACGAGACACATGCAATACGAGCAGTACTTC.

J is TRBJ1-1 and V is TRBV5-6; D possibly corresponds to TRBD1 (5 bases). V was shortened by 2 bases and J by 6 bases, with 8 bases between the two germline ends. Germline lookup yields CDR1 SGHDT and CDR2 YYEEEE. This CDR3 has 12 residues. For the CDR3, the DNA is TGTGCCAGCAGCTTAGGGGAAGCTGAAGCTTTCTTT. It translates to CASSLGEAEAFF.

J is TRBJ2-6 and V is TRBV9, with D possibly being TRBD2 (5 bases). Germline loops: CDR1 SGDLS, CDR2 YYNGEE. CDR3 length equals 16 residues. Trimming shortened V by 0 bases and J by 3 bases, and 10 bases separated the two germline ends. The CDR3, as DNA: TGTGCCAGCAGCGTAGAAGTGAGCGGTGGGGCCAACGTCCTGACTTTC. Protein sequence: CASSVEVSGGANVLTF.

CDR3 in amino acids: CASSSGGTPKGTEAFF. CDR3 nucleotides: TGCGCCAGCAGCTCGGGGGGGACTCCAAAGGGAACTGAAGCTTTCTTT. The V gene is TRBV5-1, the J gene TRBJ1-1; a possible D gene is TRBD1 (5 bases). V was trimmed by 3 bases and J by 5 bases, leaving 20 bases between them. Germline CDR1 SGHRS, CDR2 YFSETQ. The CDR3 is 16 residues long.

The count of this clone is one. The chain employs TRBV5-5 and TRBJ1-1, with 7 bases matching TRBD1. The CDR3 covers 14 residues. CDR1 is SGHKS and CDR2 is YYEKEE in the germline V gene (reference sequence). The V gene end was trimmed by 2 bases and the J gene end by 4 bases; junction bases not matched to a gene: 5. The CDR3 nucleotides read TGTGCCAGCAGCTTCGGACAGGCGACCACTGAAGCTTTCTTT. This gives the protein CASSFGQATTEAFF.

This sequence joins TRBV2 and TRBJ2-7; a possible D gene is TRBD1 (6 bases). V was pared by 6 bases and J by 3 bases, with 12 bases between. This CDR3 has 13 amino acids. Germline-derived CDR1 and CDR2 are SNHLY and FYNNEI. The CDR3 protein is CASRIDRNYEQYF. The CDR3 DNA follows: TGTGCCAGCAGAATCGACAGGAACTACGAGCAGTACTTC.

This CDR3 reads CASSLRGGGAVDTQYF. The CDR3 DNA follows: TGCGCCAGCAGCTTAAGGGGCGGGGGGGCGGTAGATACGCAGTATTTT. This rearrangement joins TRBV5-1 to TRBJ2-3; 9 bases map to TRBD2. Germline V CDR1 and CDR2: SGHRS, YFSETQ. The CDR3 is 16 residues long. V trimming: 2 bases; J trimming: 5 bases; junction bases outside the gene matches: 9.